Following are 26 T cell receptor beta chains from one sample sequenced in a study of beta chain features in type 1 diabetes. Expressed TCRB transcripts were sequenced because the isolated RNA had all been reverse transcribed beforehand. Some clones are missing from TCRdb's copy, which holds only in-frame ones; the method was immunoSEQ multiplex PCR. The sample lists hundreds of thousands of clones, around 15% occurring once. The sequenced sample was naive CD4+ T cells from blood. These receptors all come from a man between 18 and 35 years old in good health.

V usage is TRBV18 and J usage is TRBJ2-7; unclear D gene. V was trimmed by 4 bases and J by 6 bases, leaving 13 bases between them. The CDR3 spans 13 residues. CDR1 KGHSH and CDR2 LQKENI come from the germline V gene. The CDR3 loop reads CASSLDRRREQYF. CDR3 DNA sequence: TGTGCCAGCTCACTCGACCGAAGACGCGAGCAGTACTTC.

Ten or more counts support this clone. This chain connects TRBV2 to TRBJ1-1, with D uncertain. The CDR3 extends over 15 amino acids. V lost 2 bases and J lost 1, with 11 bases in between. Germline values: CDR1 SNHLY, CDR2 FYNNEI. CDR3 amino acids: CASSEIPGRNTEAFF. Written as DNA, the CDR3 is TGTGCCAGCAGTGAAATTCCAGGCCGGAACACTGAAGCTTTCTTT.

The rearrangement links TRBV19 to TRBJ2-2; no firm D call. The germline V gene encodes CDR1 LNHDA and CDR2 SQIVND (reference sequence). The CDR3 sequence is 14 residues long. V was shortened by 3 bases and J by 1 base, with 6 bases between the two germline ends. CDR3 residues: CASSIGRNTGELFF. As DNA, the CDR3 is TGTGCCAGTAGTATCGGGCGGAACACCGGGGAGCTGTTTTTT.

This clone was seen a handful of times. V usage is TRBV18 and J usage is TRBJ2-7, with D perhaps TRBD1 (5 bases). The germline V gene encodes CDR1 KGHSH and CDR2 LQKENI. Trimming stripped 8 bases from V and 6 bases from J, with 11 bases between. This CDR3 spans 11 amino acids. The CDR3 spells CASQGMSEQYF. Written as DNA, the CDR3 is TGTGCCAGCCAGGGTATGAGCGAGCAGTACTTC. Supplemented by reference TRBV18 and TRBJ2-7, the full variable domain reads NAGVMQNPRHLVRRRGQEARLRCSPMKGHSHVYWYRQLPEEGLKFMVYLQKENIIDESGMPKERFSAEFPKEGPSILRIQQVVRGDSAAYFCASQGMSEQYFGPGTRLTVT.

This clone has more than one count but fewer than ten. V usage is TRBV7-2 and J usage is TRBJ1-1; 8 positions match TRBD1. The CDR3 runs to 15 residues. Per the germline V gene, CDR1 is SGHTA and CDR2 is FQGNSA. The V and J ends lost 5 bases and 1 base, in that order; junction bases with no gene match: 6. The CDR3 DNA follows: TGTGCCAGCAGCCGTGGACAGGGTTGGAACACTGAAGCTTTCTTT. It specifies CASSRGQGWNTEAFF. The full variable domain, with the rest looked up from reference TRBV7-2 and TRBJ1-1, is GAGVSQSPSNKVTEKGKDVELRCDPISGHTALYWYRQSLGQGLEFLIYFQGNSAPDKSGLPSDRFSAERTGGSVSTLTIQRTQQEDSAVYLCASSRGQGWNTEAFFGQGTRLTVV.

This chain joins TRBV9 and TRBJ1-1; D gene unclear. The V and J ends lost 5 bases and 0 bases respectively, with 20 bases between them. The CDR3 contains 17 residues. The germline V gene encodes CDR1 SGDLS and CDR2 YYNGEE. The CDR3 region has the DNA TGTGCCAGCAGGCCCCCGTTTTGGAGCAACATGAACACTGAAGCTTTCTTT. This translates into CASRPPFWSNMNTEAFF.

The J gene is TRBJ2-1, the V gene TRBV15; 9 bases match TRBD2. This CDR3 has 18 residues. Unmatched junction bases numbered 15, after V lost 0 bases and J lost 9 bases. Germline-derived CDR1 and CDR2 are LNHNV and YYDKDF (reference sequence). CDR3 coding DNA: TGTGCCACCAGCAGAGATGTAGGACTAGCGAGCCGTTGGAGTGAGCAGTTCTTC. Translated, it gives CATSRDVGLASRWSEQFF.

This clone was counted between two and nine times. J is TRBJ1-1 and V is TRBV18; possible D gene TRBD1, 5 bases. Germline V gene lookup returns CDR1 KGHSH and CDR2 LQKENI. The CDR3 sequence is 13 residues long. Trimming removed 8 bases at V and 3 bases at J, with 13 bases between. The CDR3 is CASRNGGDTEAFF. The CDR3 bases are TGTGCCAGCCGTAACGGGGGGGACACTGAAGCTTTCTTT.

This clone was picked up a small number of times. The chain recombines TRBV9 with TRBJ1-2, with TRBD1 matching over 9 bases. After removal of 2 bases from V and 4 bases from J, the junction contained 6 bases not matched to a gene. The CDR3 covers 15 residues. Germline lookup yields CDR1 SGDLS and CDR2 YYNGEE. CDR3 in DNA: TGTGCCAGCAGCGTCCAGGGACAGGGTACCTATGGCTACACCTTC. This encodes CASSVQGQGTYGYTF.

J is TRBJ1-2 and V is TRBV30; D may be TRBD1 (5 bases). Germline V gene sequence: CDR1 GTSNPN, CDR2 SVGIG (reference sequence). The CDR3 totals 16 residues. Trimming stripped 0 bases from V and 4 bases from J, with 18 bases between. CDR3 bases: TGTGCCTGGAGTGTACCGGGGGGACGGAGTGGCTATGGCTACACCTTC. It specifies CAWSVPGGRSGYGYTF. The entire variable domain, with the rest obtained from reference TRBV30 and TRBJ1-2, is as follows: SQTIHQWPATLVQPVGSPLSLECTVEGTSNPNLYWYRQAAGRGLQLLFYSVGIGQISSEVPQNLSASRPQDRQFILSSKKLLLSDSGFYLCAWSVPGGRSGYGYTFGSGTRLTVV.

V and J are TRBV7-2 and TRBJ2-1, with 7 bases matching TRBD2. Losses at the gene ends were 3 bases for V and 5 bases for J; bases not matched to a gene: 7. Germline V gives CDR1 SGHTA, CDR2 FQGNSA. The CDR3 spans 15 residues. The CDR3: CASSFPSGGNNEQFF. CDR3 in DNA: TGTGCCAGCAGCTTCCCATCGGGGGGAAACAATGAGCAGTTCTTC.

This clone was detected a few times. The chain uses TRBV5-1 and TRBJ2-1, with TRBD2 as a possible D gene (5 bases). From germline, CDR1 is SGHRS and CDR2 YFSETQ. CDR3 length: 14 residues. V lost 7 bases and J 7 bases, leaving 18 bases between the germline ends. The CDR3 protein is CASSILRTSNEQFF. CDR3 DNA sequence: TGCGCCAGCTCCATCCTGAGGACTTCAAATGAGCAGTTCTTC.

V and J are TRBV6-1 and TRBJ2-7; 10 bases match TRBD1. This CDR3 contains 13 residues. V shed 4 bases and J 3 bases; nucleotides not matched to a gene: 0. Germline CDR1 reads MNHNS; CDR2 reads SASEGT. Here the CDR3 DNA reads TGTGCCAGCAGTGGGGACAGGGGCTACGAGCAGTACTTC. Amino acid sequence: CASSGDRGYEQYF.

This clone was recorded a few times. This chain connects TRBV4-1 to TRBJ2-2; no clear D. CDR3 length equals 13 residues. Trimming took off 1 base at V and 7 bases at J, with 7 bases between the two ends. Germline assignment: CDR1 MGHRA and CDR2 YSYEKL. CDR3 residues: CASSQVRGGELFF. As DNA, the CDR3 is TGCGCCAGCAGCCAAGTGAGAGGCGGGGAGCTGTTTTTT.

This clone was detected a few times. This chain joins TRBV19 and TRBJ2-3; 10 bases are shared with TRBD1. Germline-derived CDR1 and CDR2 are LNHDA and SQIVND (reference sequence). This CDR3 spans 15 amino acids. After removal of 5 bases from V and 3 bases from J, the junction contained 5 bases not matched to a gene. CDR3 loop: CASSPRTGGTDTQYF. The CDR3, as DNA: TGTGCCAGTAGTCCCAGGACAGGGGGGACAGATACGCAGTATTTT.

This clone was observed a few times. The chain recombines TRBV5-1 with TRBJ1-2; D gene ambiguous. Germline loops: CDR1 SGHRS, CDR2 YFSETQ. Trimming took off 0 bases at V and 8 bases at J, with 11 bases between the two ends. This CDR3 has 13 amino acids. The CDR3 DNA is TGCGCCAGCAGCTTGGACAGATCGGGCGGCTACACCTTC. Protein: CASSLDRSGGYTF.

A few counts support this clone. V is TRBV4-3 and J is TRBJ1-1, with 12 bases aligning to TRBD1. Trimming removed 1 base from V and 5 bases from J; junction bases left unmatched: 11. In germline, CDR1 is LGHNA, CDR2 YSLEER. The CDR3 totals 18 residues. The CDR3 nucleotides are TGCGCCAGCAGCCAAGTTGACCATCCGGGACAGGGGGCAACTGAAGCTTTCTTT. This codes for CASSQVDHPGQGATEAFF.

This clone was counted between two and nine times. The chain recombines TRBV4-3 with TRBJ1-4; D remains unclear. The V gene's germline CDR1 is LGHNA and CDR2 YSLEER. The CDR3 is 17 amino acids. V was cut by 0 bases and J by 2 bases, with 13 bases left in between. CDR3 DNA: TGCGCCAGCAGCCAAGATGTTAGAGGAGCGACTAATGAAAAACTGTTTTTT. This encodes CASSQDVRGATNEKLFF.

A few counts support this clone. The chain employs TRBV20-1 and TRBJ2-5, with D possibly TRBD2 on 6 matching bases. This CDR3 is built from 11 residues. V was trimmed by 2 bases and J by 14 bases, leaving 15 bases between them. Germline assignment: CDR1 DFQATT and CDR2 SNEGSKA (reference sequence). The CDR3: CSARNSGLPYF. The CDR3 DNA reads as TGCAGTGCTAGAAATAGCGGACTACCTTACTTC.

This clone was found a few times. The chain recombines TRBV15 with TRBJ2-6; possibly TRBD1 for D (5 bases). Trimming took 1 base from V and 0 from J, leaving 10 bases between them. The CDR3 length is 17 residues. Per germline, CDR1 LNHNV and CDR2 YYDKDF (reference sequence). CDR3 in amino acids: CATSRVSGSSGANVLTF. In nucleotides, the CDR3 is TGTGCCACCAGCAGAGTTTCAGGGTCCTCTGGGGCCAACGTCCTGACTTTC.

The chain carries TRBV4-2 and TRBJ2-3; D is possibly TRBD2 (5 bases). V was pared by 4 bases and J by 6 bases, with 14 bases between. Germline CDR1 and CDR2: LGHNA and YNFKEQ. The CDR3 extends over 14 amino acids. The CDR3 protein is CASSPQRVTDTQYF. The CDR3 region has the DNA TGTGCCAGCAGCCCCCAGAGGGTTACGGATACGCAGTATTTT.

A few counts support this clone. For the CDR3, the DNA is TGTGCCAGCAGCGTCAGACGGGGACACCTCCAAGAGACCCAGTACTTC. Translating it yields CASSVRRGHLQETQYF. The rearrangement joins TRBV9 to TRBJ2-5; TRBD1 might be the D (6 bases). Trimming left V 2 bases short and J 1 base short, with 15 bases between. The CDR3 has 16 amino acids. Per germline, CDR1 SGDLS and CDR2 YYNGEE.

This clone has a handful of counts. This chain connects TRBV7-2 to TRBJ1-1; D is unresolved. Germline V gene data show CDR1 as SGHTA and CDR2 as FQGNSA. The V and J ends lost 2 bases and 5 bases respectively, with 15 bases between them. The length of the CDR3 is 15 residues. CDR3 protein: CASSLTWDGGTEAFF. As DNA, the CDR3 is TGTGCCAGCAGCTTAACTTGGGATGGAGGGACTGAAGCTTTCTTT.

This clone appeared a few times. This chain uses TRBV10-3 with TRBJ2-3; the match to TRBD2 covers 13 bases. V shed 10 bases and J 6 bases; nucleotides not matched to a gene: 7. Germline CDR1 reads ENHRY; CDR2 reads SYGVKD. This CDR3 is built from 14 residues. The CDR3 is CATGSLAGGDTQYF. As DNA, the CDR3 is TGTGCCACCGGCTCACTAGCGGGAGGGGATACGCAGTATTTT.

The V call is TRBV19, the J call TRBJ2-3; 9 bases fit TRBD1. The germline V gene has CDR1 LNHDA and CDR2 SQIVND (reference sequence). The CDR3 loop spans 14 amino acids. With V trimmed by 6 bases and J by 2 bases, 3 bases remained unmatched. Here the CDR3 reads CASRGQGITDTQYF. In nucleotides, the CDR3 is TGTGCCAGTAGGGGACAGGGTATCACAGATACGCAGTATTTT.

This chain links TRBV5-1 with TRBJ2-3; 13 bases map to TRBD2. Per germline, CDR1 SGHRS and CDR2 YFSETQ. V shed 0 bases and J 4 bases; nucleotides not matched to a gene: 5. The CDR3 covers 17 residues. CDR3 in amino acids: CASSLDRTSGSADTQYF. DNA of the CDR3: TGCGCCAGCAGCTTGGACCGGACTAGCGGGAGCGCAGATACGCAGTATTTT.